This TCR beta chain was retrieved from a study of blood T cell repertoires in COVID-19 (TCRdb year 2020). Background for the entire study: Samples from collaborators originated in the United States, Italy and Spain and spanned both the acute and convalescent phases of COVID-19. The material from the prospective study consisted of cDNA or gDNA derived from T cells, B-cell-depleted T cells, or PBMCs. Subjects who had been exposed to COVID-19, were actively infected with it, or had recovered from it provided the deeply sampled blood TCRbeta repertoires that made up the dataset. The repertoires were released in a freely available public database meant as a resource for research on the immune response to SARS-CoV-2. The samples were drawn from the first 160 participants of the ongoing ImmuneRACE study and from 1,254 subjects provided by 6 global collaborators. Sample metadata almost always included a de-identified subject ID, COVID-19 status, age in years and sex. Where HLA class I and class II types were available, the types were taken from metadata supplied by the sample provider, not from assay-based typing.

About this clone itself: The specificity of this receptor is unknown. No qualities accompany the bases; no much larger clone lies one base away.

General conclusions and limits of the study: The quantity of clinical and demographic metadata differed by source and by participant and was supplied without curation.

CDR1 GTSNPN and CDR2 SVGIG were looked up in the germline V gene (reference sequence). V is cut back by 2 bases and J by 7 bases, with 7 bases in the junction unmatched. Spanning cysteine to phenylalanine, the CDR3 consists of 13 amino acids. Only the CDR3 part of the read is kept: 39 bases, read in frame from the first base. TCRbeta CDR3 regions were amplified from genomic DNA using the immunoSEQ Assay, a bias-controlled multiplex PCR. Processing in the source paper ran as follows. Nucleated cell counts per sample were estimated from amplification of reference gene primers within the assay. Sequence reads were collapsed and filtered to measure the absolute abundance of every unique TCRbeta CDR3 rearrangement. For each sample, productive Simpson clonality was calculated as the square root of Simpson's diversity index over productive rearrangements. Drawn from immuneACCESS, this table holds only the in-frame rearrangements with V and J called that TCRdb kept. Clones are partly lost; checked studies trace under half to an unresolved V gene and leave the rest unexplained. V, J and clone size are those of that table, while D and trimming were read from the DNA. The sample yields 200,000 to 250,000 clones; approximately 82% were counted once. 2% to 3% of the sample lies in the top ten.

Collaborating institutions collected whole blood in K2EDTA tubes following their own protocols. For TCRbeta analysis, collaborator samples were shipped as frozen whole blood, as isolated PBMCs, or as DNA extracted from either sample type. This TCR derives from a woman aged 65 to 85 with active or convalescent COVID-19. The chain uses TRBV30 and TRBJ1-2; 7 bases in the junction line up with TRBD1. The specimen was peripheral blood. The CDR3 protein: CAWSPQGVGGYTF. The DNA sequence is as follows: TGTGCCTGGAGTCCCCAGGGGGTCGGTGGCTACACCTTC.